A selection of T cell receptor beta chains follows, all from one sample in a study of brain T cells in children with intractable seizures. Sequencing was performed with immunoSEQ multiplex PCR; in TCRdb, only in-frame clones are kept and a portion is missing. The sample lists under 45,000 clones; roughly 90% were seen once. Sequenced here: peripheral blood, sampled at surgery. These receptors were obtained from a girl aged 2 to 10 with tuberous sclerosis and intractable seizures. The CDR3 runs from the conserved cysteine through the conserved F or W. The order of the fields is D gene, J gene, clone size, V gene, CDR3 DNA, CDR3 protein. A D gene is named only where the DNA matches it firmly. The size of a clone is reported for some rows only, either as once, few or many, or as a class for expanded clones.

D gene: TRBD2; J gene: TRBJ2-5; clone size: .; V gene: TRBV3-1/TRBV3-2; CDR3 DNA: TGTGCCAGCAGCCAAGGGACTAGCGGGCCCCAAGAGACCCAGTACTTC; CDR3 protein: CASSQGTSGPQETQYF
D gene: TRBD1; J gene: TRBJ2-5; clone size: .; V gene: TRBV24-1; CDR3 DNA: TGTGCCACCAGTGATTTCGGGACAGGGGGAGAGACCCAGTACTTC; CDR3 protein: CATSDFGTGGETQYF
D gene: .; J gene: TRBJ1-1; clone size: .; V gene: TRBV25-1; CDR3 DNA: TGTGCCAGCAGTTCAGGAACTGAAGCTTTCTTT; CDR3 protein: CASSSGTEAFF
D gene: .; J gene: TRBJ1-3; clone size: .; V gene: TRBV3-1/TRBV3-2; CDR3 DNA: TGTGCCAGCAGTCGAACTACCGGGACATCAGGAAACACCATATATTTT; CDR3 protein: CASSRTTGTSGNTIYF
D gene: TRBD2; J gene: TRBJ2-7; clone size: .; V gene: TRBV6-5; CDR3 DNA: TGTGCCAGCAGTTATGCCGCGGGGGAGCCCTACGAGCAGTACTTC; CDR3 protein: CASSYAAGEPYEQYF
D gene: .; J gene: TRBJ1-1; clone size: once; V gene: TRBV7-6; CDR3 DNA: TGTGCCAGCAGCTTAGCAACGGGACGGATGAACACTGAAGCTTTCTTT; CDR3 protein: CASSLATGRMNTEAFF
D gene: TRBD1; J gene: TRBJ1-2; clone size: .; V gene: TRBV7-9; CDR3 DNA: TGTGCCAGCAGCCCCGGACAGGTTGCGCCCTATGGCTACACCTTC; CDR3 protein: CASSPGQVAPYGYTF
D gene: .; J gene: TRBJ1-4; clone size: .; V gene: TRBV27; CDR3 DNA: TGTGCCAGCAGTCCCCTCCGGGGAACTAATGAAAAACTGTTTTTT; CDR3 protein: CASSPLRGTNEKLFF
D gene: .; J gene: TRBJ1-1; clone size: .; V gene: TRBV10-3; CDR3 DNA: TGTGCCACCCACAGGGATCATAACACTGAAGCTTTCTTT; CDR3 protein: CATHRDHNTEAFF
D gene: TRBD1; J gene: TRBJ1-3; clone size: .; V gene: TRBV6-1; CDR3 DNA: TGTGCCAGCAGTGAATGGACAGGTAGTTCTGGAAACACCATATATTTT; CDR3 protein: CASSEWTGSSGNTIYF
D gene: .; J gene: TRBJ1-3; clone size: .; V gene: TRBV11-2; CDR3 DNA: TGTGCCAGCAGCTTTGGTTTCGGGGGTGATGGAAACACCATATATTTT; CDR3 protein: CASSFGFGGDGNTIYF
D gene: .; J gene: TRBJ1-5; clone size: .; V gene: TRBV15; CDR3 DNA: TGTGCCACCAGCAGGGTAACAGGGTATCAGCCCCAGCATTTT; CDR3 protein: CATSRVTGYQPQHF
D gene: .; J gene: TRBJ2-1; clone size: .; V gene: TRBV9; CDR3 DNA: TGTGCCAGCAGCACCCAACAAGGGCGGGTGGGGCCCTACAATGAGCAGTTCTTC; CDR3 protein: CASSTQQGRVGPYNEQFF
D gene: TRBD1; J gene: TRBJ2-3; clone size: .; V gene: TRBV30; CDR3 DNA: TGTGCCTGGAGTACCTATAGGGGGCGCAAAGATACGCAGTATTTT; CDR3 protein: CAWSTYRGRKDTQYF
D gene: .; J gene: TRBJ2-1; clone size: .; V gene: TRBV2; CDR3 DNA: TGTGCCAGCCTCAAGGCAGGGACCTACAATGAGCAGTTCTTC; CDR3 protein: CASLKAGTYNEQFF
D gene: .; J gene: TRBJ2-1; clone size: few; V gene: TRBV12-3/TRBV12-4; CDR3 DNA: TGTGCCAGCAGTTTAGGGCTGGAGCAGTTCTTC; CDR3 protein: CASSLGLEQFF
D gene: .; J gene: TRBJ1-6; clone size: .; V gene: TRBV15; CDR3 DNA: TGTGCCACCAGGCCCAGGGCCCCATTTTCACCCCTCCACTTT; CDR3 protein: CATRPRAPFSPLHF
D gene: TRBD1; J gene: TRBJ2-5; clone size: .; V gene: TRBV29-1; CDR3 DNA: TGCAGCTCTCAGACAGGGGCGGGGGAGACCCAGTACTTC; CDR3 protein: CSSQTGAGETQYF
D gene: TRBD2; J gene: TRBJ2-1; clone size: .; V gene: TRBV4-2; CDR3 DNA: TGTGCCAGCAGCCAAGATCACGGCGGGGGGGCCAATGAGCAGTTCTTC; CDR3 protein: CASSQDHGGGANEQFF
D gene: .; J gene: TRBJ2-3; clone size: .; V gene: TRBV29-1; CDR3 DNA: TGCAGCGGAGTACAGGTTCCTGCTAGCACAGATACGCAGTATTTT; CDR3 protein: CSGVQVPASTDTQYF
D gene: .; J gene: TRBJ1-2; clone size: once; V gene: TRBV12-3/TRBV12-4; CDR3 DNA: TGTGCCAGCAGTTTTTCAGGGCCCTATGGCTACACCTTC; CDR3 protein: CASSFSGPYGYTF
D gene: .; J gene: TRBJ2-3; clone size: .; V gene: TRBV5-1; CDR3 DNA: TGCGCCAGCAGCCTAGCCCAGGGAGATACGCAGTATTTT; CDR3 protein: CASSLAQGDTQYF
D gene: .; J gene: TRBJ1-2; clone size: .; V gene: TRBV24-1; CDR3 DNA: TGTGCCACCAGTGAGGGGACTGCCGGGTATGGCTACACCTTC; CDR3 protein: CATSEGTAGYGYTF
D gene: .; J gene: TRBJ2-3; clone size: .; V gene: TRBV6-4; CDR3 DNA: TGTGCCAGCAGTGACTCAGGAGGGGGGGCCGCAGATACGCAGTATTTT; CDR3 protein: CASSDSGGGAADTQYF
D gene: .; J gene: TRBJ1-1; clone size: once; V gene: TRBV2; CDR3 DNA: TGTGCCAGCAGGGACGATTTGAACACTGAAGCTTTCTTT; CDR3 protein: CASRDDLNTEAFF
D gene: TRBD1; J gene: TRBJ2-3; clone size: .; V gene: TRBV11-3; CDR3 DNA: TGTGCCAGCAGCCAGGGACAGGGGAGGACAGATACGCAGTATTTT; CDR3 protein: CASSQGQGRTDTQYF
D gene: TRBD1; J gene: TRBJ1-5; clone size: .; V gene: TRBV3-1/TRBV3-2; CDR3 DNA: TGTGCCAGCAGCCAGACAGGGGGGGGGTATAGCAATCAGCCCCAGCATTTT; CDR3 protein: CASSQTGGGYSNQPQHF
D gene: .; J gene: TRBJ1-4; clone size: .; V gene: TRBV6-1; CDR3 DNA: TGTGCCAGCAGTGAAACGACCGGGTTCAGCGAAAAACTGTTTTTT; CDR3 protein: CASSETTGFSEKLFF
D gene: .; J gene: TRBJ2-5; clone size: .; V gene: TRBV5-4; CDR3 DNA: TGTGCCAGCAGCTTGGGGGTCCGGGAGACCCAGTACTTC; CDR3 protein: CASSLGVRETQYF
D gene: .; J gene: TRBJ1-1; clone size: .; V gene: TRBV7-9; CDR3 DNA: TGTGCCAGCACCATGGGGGTAAACACTGAAGCTTTCTTT; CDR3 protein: CASTMGVNTEAFF
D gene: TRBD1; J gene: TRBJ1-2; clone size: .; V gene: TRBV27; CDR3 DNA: TGTGCCAGCAGCCAGGGGGCAGGTTATGGCTACACCTTC; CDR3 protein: CASSQGAGYGYTF
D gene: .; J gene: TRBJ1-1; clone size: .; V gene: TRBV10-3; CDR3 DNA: TGTGCCATCAGTGGAGGACAGCACACTGAAGCTTTCTTT; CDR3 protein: CAISGGQHTEAFF
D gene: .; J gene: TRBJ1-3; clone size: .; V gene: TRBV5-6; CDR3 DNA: TGTGCCAGCAGCTTGGAAGGGACAAGCCGTAGAAACACCATATATTTT; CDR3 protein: CASSLEGTSRRNTIYF
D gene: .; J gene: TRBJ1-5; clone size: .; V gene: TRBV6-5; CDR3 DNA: TGTGCCAGCACCAAGGGGGGGGTGGGTCAGCCCCAGCATTTT; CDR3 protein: CASTKGGVGQPQHF
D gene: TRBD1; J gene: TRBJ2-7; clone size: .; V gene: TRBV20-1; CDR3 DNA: TGCAGTGCTAGTGGGACAGGGGCGGTCGAGCAGTACTTC; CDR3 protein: CSASGTGAVEQYF
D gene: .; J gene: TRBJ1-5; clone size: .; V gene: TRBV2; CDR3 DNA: TGTGCCAGCAGTGATGAGGTAACGCAGCCCCAGCATTTT; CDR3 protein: CASSDEVTQPQHF
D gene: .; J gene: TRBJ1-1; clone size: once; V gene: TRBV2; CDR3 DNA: TGTGCCAGCAAGGGCAGGAACACTGAAGCTTTCTTT; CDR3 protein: CASKGRNTEAFF
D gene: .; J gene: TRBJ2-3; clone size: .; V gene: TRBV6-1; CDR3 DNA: TGTGCCAGCAGTGATTTGGGGCGCACAGATACGCAGTATTTT; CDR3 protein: CASSDLGRTDTQYF
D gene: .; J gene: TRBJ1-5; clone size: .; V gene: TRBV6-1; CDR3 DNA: TGTGCCAGCAGTGAAGGTTCCTTTACTACCAATCAGCCCCAGCATTTT; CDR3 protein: CASSEGSFTTNQPQHF
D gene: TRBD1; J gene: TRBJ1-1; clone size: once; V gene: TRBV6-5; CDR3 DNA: TGTGCCAGCAGTTTCGGACAGGGGAAAGGGAACACTGAAGCTTTCTTT; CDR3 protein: CASSFGQGKGNTEAFF
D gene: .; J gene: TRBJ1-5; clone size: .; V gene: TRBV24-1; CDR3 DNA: TGTGCCACCAGTGACTCGGGAAATAGCAATCAGCCCCAGCATTTT; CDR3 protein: CATSDSGNSNQPQHF
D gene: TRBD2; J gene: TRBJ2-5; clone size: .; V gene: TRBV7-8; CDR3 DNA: TGTGCCAGCAGCTCTTCTAGCGGGCAAGAGACCCAGTACTTC; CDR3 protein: CASSSSSGQETQYF
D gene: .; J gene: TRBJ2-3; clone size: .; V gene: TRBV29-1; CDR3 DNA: TGCAGCGTTGAAGAGCTGCTCAGCACAGATACGCAGTATTTT; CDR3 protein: CSVEELLSTDTQYF
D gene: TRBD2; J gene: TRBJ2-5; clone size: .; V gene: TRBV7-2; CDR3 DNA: TGTGCCAGCAGCTTAGACGTTCGGGGGACTAGGGTAGAGACCCAGTACTTC; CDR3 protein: CASSLDVRGTRVETQYF
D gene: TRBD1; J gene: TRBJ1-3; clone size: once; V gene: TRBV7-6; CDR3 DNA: TGTGCCAGCAGCCAGGGGGGACAGGGAGGAAACACCATATATTTT; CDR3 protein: CASSQGGQGGNTIYF